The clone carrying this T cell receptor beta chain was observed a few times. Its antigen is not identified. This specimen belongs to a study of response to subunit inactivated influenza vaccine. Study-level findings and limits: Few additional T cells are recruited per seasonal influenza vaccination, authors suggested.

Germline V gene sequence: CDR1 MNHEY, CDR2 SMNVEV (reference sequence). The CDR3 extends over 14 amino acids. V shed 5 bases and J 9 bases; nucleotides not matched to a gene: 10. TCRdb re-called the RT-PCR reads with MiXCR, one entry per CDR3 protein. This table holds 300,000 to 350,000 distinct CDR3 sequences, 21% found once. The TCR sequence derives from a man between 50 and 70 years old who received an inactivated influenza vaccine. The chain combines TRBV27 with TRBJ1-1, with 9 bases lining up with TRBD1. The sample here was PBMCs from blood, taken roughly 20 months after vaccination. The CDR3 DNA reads TGTGCCAGCAGTCCTTCACCGGGACAGGGAAAAGCTTTCTTT. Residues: CASSPSPGQGKAFF.